The source of this T cell receptor (beta chain) is a study of blood T cells in healthy people across ages. At the level of the study: When template switching was applied, about one barcoded beta molecule was captured per two T cells. The study, taken as a whole, reports: Per million T cells, TCR beta diversity dropped roughly linearly as age increased.

As for this clonotype: What it binds is unknown.

It was with a sample-barcoded 5' primer and a J-beta primer mix that a second PCR of roughly 6 to 11 cycles was run. TCRdb called the 5' RACE reads again in MiXCR, with one record for every CDR3 protein. The table shows about 1.6 million distinct CDR3 sequences, with 30% to 35% occurring only once. CDR1 and CDR2 from the germline V gene are LGHDT and YNNKEL (reference sequence). Losses at the gene ends were 4 bases for V and 0 bases for J; bases not matched to a gene: 8. The CDR3 consists of 18 residues. The rearrangement joins TRBV3-1 to TRBJ2-1, with TRBD2 identical over 11 bases. This receptor was taken from a woman aged 30 to 39 in good health. Sequenced sample: blood. DNA for the CDR3: TGTGCCAGCAGCCGCGGGACTAGCGGAGCCCTCTCCTACAATGAGCAGTTCTTC. Translation: CASSRGTSGALSYNEQFF.